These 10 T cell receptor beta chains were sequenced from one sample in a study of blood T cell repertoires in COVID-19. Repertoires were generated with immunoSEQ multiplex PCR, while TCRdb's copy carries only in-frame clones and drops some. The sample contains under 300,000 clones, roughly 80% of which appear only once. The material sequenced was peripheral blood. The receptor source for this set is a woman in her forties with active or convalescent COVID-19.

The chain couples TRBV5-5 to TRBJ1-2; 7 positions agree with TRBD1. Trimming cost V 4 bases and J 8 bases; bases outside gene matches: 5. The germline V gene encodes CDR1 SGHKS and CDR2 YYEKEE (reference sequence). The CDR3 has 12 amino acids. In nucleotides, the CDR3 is TGTGCCAGCAGCCTGACAGGGCGGGGCTACACCTTC. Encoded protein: CASSLTGRGYTF.

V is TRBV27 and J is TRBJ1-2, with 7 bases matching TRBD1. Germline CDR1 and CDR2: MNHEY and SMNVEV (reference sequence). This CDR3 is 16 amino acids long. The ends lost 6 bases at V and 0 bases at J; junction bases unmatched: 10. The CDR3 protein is CASSINRGSPNYGYTF. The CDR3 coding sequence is TGTGCCAGCAGCATTAACAGGGGATCCCCTAACTATGGCTACACCTTC.

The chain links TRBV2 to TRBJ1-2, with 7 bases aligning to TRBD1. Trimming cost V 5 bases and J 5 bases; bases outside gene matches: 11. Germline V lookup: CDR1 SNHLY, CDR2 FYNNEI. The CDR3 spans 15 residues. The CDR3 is CASSRIQQGTYGYTF. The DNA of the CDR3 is TGTGCCAGCAGTCGGATTCAACAGGGGACTTATGGCTACACCTTC.

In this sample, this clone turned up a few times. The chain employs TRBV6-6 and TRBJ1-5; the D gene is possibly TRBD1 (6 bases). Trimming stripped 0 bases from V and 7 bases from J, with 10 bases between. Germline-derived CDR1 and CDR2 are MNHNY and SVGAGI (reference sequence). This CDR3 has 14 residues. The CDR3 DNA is TGTGCCAGCAGTTACTCGCAGGGGAACCAGCCCCAGCATTTT. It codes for CASSYSQGNQPQHF.

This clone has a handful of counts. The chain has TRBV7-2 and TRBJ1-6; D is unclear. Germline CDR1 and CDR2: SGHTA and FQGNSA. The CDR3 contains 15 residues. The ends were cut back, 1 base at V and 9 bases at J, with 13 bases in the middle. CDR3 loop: CASSLDGFRGSPLHF. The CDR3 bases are TGTGCCAGCAGCTTAGATGGTTTTCGAGGTTCACCCCTCCACTTT.

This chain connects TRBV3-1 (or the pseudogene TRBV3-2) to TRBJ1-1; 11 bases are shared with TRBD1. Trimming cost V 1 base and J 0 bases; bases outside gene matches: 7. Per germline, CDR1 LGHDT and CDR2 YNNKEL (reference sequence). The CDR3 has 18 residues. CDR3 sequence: CASSQAGTGGWVNTEAFF. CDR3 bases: TGTGCCAGCAGCCAAGCCGGGACAGGGGGTTGGGTGAACACTGAAGCTTTCTTT.

The CDR3 region has the DNA TGCGCCAGCAGAGGGGCCGCCCCAGATACGCAGTATTTT. Its protein product is CASRGAAPDTQYF. The chain recombines TRBV4-1 with TRBJ2-3; perhaps TRBD1 as D (5 bases). Germline-derived CDR1 and CDR2 are MGHRA and YSYEKL. The germline V and J ends were trimmed by 6 bases and 4 bases, with 11 bases remaining between them. The CDR3 loop spans 13 amino acids.

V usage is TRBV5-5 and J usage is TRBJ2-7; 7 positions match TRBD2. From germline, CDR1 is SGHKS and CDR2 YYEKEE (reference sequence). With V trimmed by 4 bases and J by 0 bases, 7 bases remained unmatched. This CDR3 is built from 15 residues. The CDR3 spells CASSLREVSSYEQYF. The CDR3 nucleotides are TGTGCCAGCAGCCTCCGGGAGGTAAGCTCCTACGAGCAGTACTTC.

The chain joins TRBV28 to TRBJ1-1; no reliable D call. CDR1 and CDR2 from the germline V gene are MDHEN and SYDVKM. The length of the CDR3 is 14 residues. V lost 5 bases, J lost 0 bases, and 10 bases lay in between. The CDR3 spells CASSVIRLNTEAFF. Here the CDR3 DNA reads TGTGCCAGCAGTGTAATTCGGTTGAACACTGAAGCTTTCTTT.

Here the CDR3 reads CASSEFLIGRGRVDYGYTF. The CDR3 DNA is TGTGCCAGCAGTGAATTTTTGATAGGCAGGGGGCGCGTTGACTATGGCTACACCTTC. The chain recombines TRBV2 with TRBJ1-2, with 8 nucleotides matching TRBD1. The CDR3 loop spans 19 amino acids. The junction had 17 bases not matched to a gene; V was cut back by 2 bases and J by 3 bases. Germline loops: CDR1 SNHLY, CDR2 FYNNEI.